These 14 T cell receptor beta chains were all obtained from the same sample, sequenced in a study of CD8 T cells in Susac syndrome. Random-hexamer reverse transcription was applied to about 0.45 to 1 ug RNA. Via MiXCR, TCRdb re-called the immunoSEQ multiplex PCR reads, giving one row per CDR3 protein. The sample records around 160,000 distinct CDR3 sequences, just under 95% being singletons. The sample consisted of CD4+ T cells from PBMCs. The source of these receptors is a human donor in good health.

This chain joins TRBV28 and TRBJ2-7, with D possibly TRBD1 on 6 matching bases. The CDR3 spans 12 residues. V lost 4 bases and J lost 2, with 6 bases in between. Germline assignment: CDR1 MDHEN and CDR2 SYDVKM. CDR3 loop: CASSSGAYEQYF. CDR3 bases: TGTGCCAGCAGTTCAGGGGCCTACGAGCAGTACTTC.

V is TRBV7-8 and J is TRBJ2-5; 14 nucleotides align to TRBD2. From germline, CDR1 is SGHVS and CDR2 FQNEAQ. The V segment lost 5 bases and the J segment 1 base; nucleotides outside the gene matches: 3. This CDR3 spans 16 amino acids. The chain's CDR3 is CASSPGLAGGQETQYF. CDR3 in DNA: TGTGCCAGCAGCCCTGGACTAGCGGGGGGCCAAGAGACCCAGTACTTC.

The chain joins TRBV20-1 to TRBJ1-6, with D uncertain. The CDR3 sequence is 15 residues long. The germline CDR1 and CDR2 sequences are DFQATT and SNEGSKA (reference sequence). Trimming removed 6 bases from V and 8 bases from J, with 20 bases in between. CDR3 coding DNA: TGCAGTGCCAGGAAGATGGGCAGTTCGCATTCACCCCTCCACTTT. It specifies CSARKMGSSHSPLHF.

As DNA, the CDR3 is TGTGCCAGCAGTTTTCCGGCTAATCAGCCCCAGCATTTT. It translates to CASSFPANQPQHF. The genes are TRBV28 and TRBJ1-5; unclear D gene. V gave up 3 bases and J gave up 4 bases, with 7 bases separating them. Germline CDR1 reads MDHEN; CDR2 reads SYDVKM. CDR3 size: 13 residues.

The V gene is TRBV19, the J gene TRBJ2-3, with 9 bases lining up with TRBD1. Trimming at V came to 1 base and at J to 2 bases, leaving 4 bases not matched to a gene. The germline V gene has CDR1 LNHDA and CDR2 SQIVND (reference sequence). The CDR3 covers 16 residues. The CDR3 DNA reads as TGTGCCAGTAGTATAGTAGGGACAGGGTCCACAGATACGCAGTATTTT. Translation gives CASSIVGTGSTDTQYF.

The V call is TRBV11-2, the J call TRBJ1-6, with TRBD1 as a possible D gene (6 bases). CDR3 length: 17 amino acids. Germline V lookup: CDR1 SGHAT, CDR2 FQNNGV. V lost 5 bases to trimming and J lost 10 bases, with 24 bases between them. The CDR3 coding sequence is TGTGCCAGCAGCCAAGACGACTATGAGGGGGTCAAATCACCCCTCCACTTT. Its translation: CASSQDDYEGVKSPLHF.

The rearrangement uses TRBV4-1 and TRBJ2-1, with no clear D. The germline gives CDR1 MGHRA, CDR2 YSYEKL. The CDR3 spans 12 residues. V gave up 4 bases and J gave up 8 bases, with 9 bases separating them. The CDR3 region is CASSRLAHEQFF. The DNA of the CDR3 is TGCGCCAGCAGCCGGCTGGCGCATGAGCAGTTCTTC.

V and J are TRBV15 and TRBJ1-5; 8 bases match TRBD1. Germline assignment: CDR1 LNHNV and CDR2 YYDKDF (reference sequence). The CDR3 length is 19 residues. V was clipped by 0 bases and J by 3 bases; unmatched bases: 13. CDR3 sequence (DNA): TGTGCCACCAGCAGAGAGGGGACTGGACAGGGCAATAACAATCAGCCCCAGCATTTT. It codes for CATSREGTGQGNNNQPQHF.

The CDR3 region has the DNA TGTGCGGGAGCCCGCCCCCAAGAGACCCAGTACTTC. This translates into CAGARPQETQYF. J is TRBJ2-5 and V is TRBV6-2 or TRBV6-3; perhaps TRBD2 as D (5 bases). The germline V gene has CDR1 MNHEY and CDR2 SVGEGT. The CDR3 spans 12 residues.

The chain couples TRBV2 to TRBJ2-1, with 8 bases aligning to TRBD2. The CDR3 spans 12 residues. Germline CDR1 and CDR2: SNHLY and FYNNEI. Unmatched junction bases numbered 5, after V lost 10 bases and J lost 6 bases. DNA of the CDR3: TGTGCCACCCAGCTAGCGGGCAATGAGCAGTTCTTC. This translates into CATQLAGNEQFF.

This sequence joins TRBV5-1 and TRBJ2-7; 8 nucleotides line up with TRBD1. The V gene end was trimmed by 4 bases and the J gene end by 5 bases; junction bases not matched to a gene: 14. The length of the CDR3 is 16 residues. Looked up from germline, CDR1 is SGHRS and CDR2 is YFSETQ. The CDR3 DNA follows: TGCGCCAGCAGCCGTCTTTCTCCTGGACAGGGACACGAGCAGTACTTC. Translation: CASSRLSPGQGHEQYF.

This chain joins TRBV3-1 and TRBJ1-5; possibly TRBD1 for D (5 bases). Germline CDR1 and CDR2: LGHDT and YNNKEL (reference sequence). With 1 base removed from V and 2 bases from J, the gap between germline ends came to 12 bases. This CDR3 comprises 16 residues. CDR3 sequence (DNA): TGTGCCAGCAGCCAAGGTGGGACGGTGGGCAATCAGCCCCAGCATTTT. Translated: CASSQGGTVGNQPQHF.

This chain links TRBV6-5 with TRBJ1-2; 9 bases map to TRBD1. Germline V gives CDR1 MNHEY, CDR2 SVGAGI. V was clipped by 6 bases and J by 8 bases; unmatched bases: 7. The CDR3 runs to 13 residues. Here the CDR3 reads CASSSDRGSGYTF. CDR3 DNA sequence: TGTGCCAGCAGCTCGGACAGGGGTAGCGGCTACACCTTC.

The chain carries TRBV7-2 and TRBJ2-5; D is ambiguous. Germline CDR1 is SGHTA and CDR2 is FQGNSA. Deletions cut 3 bases from V and 2 bases from J, with 7 bases between. The CDR3 length is 13 residues. CDR3 DNA: TGTGCCAGCAGCTTCTCGCGACAAGAGACCCAGTACTTC. Its translation is CASSFSRQETQYF.